This TCR beta chain was documented in a study of blood T cell repertoires in COVID-19 (dated by TCRdb to about 2020). As for the study more broadly: Samples covering the acute and convalescent phases of COVID-19 were provided by collaborators in the United States, Italy and Spain. Deeply sampled blood TCRbeta repertoires from subjects exposed to, actively infected with, or recovered from COVID-19 were included in the dataset. Where available, HLA class I and class II types were taken from metadata supplied by the sample provider and were not determined by assay-based typing. A de-identified subject ID, COVID-19 status, age in years and sex were almost always included in the sample metadata. The samples were drawn from the first 160 participants of the ongoing ImmuneRACE study and from 1,200 or so subjects provided by 6 global collaborators. The prospective study material was composed of cDNA or gDNA derived from T cells, B-cell-depleted T cells, or PBMCs. The repertoires were released in a freely available public database intended as a resource for research on the immune response to SARS-CoV-2.

Comments on this clone: The antigen it recognizes is unknown. No base quality information exists; no much larger clone differs at one position.

Reading from cysteine to phenylalanine, the CDR3 counts 18 amino acids. Of the read, only the CDR3 DNA is kept; its 54 bases are in frame from base 1. CDR1 is given as MNHEY and CDR2 as SMNVEV, both from the germline V gene (reference sequence). Trimming costs V 6 bases and J 6 bases, and their ends lie 29 bases apart. Whole blood was collected in K2EDTA tubes by collaborating institutions according to the institutions' own protocols. Collaborator samples were shipped for TCRbeta analysis as frozen whole blood, isolated PBMCs, or DNA extracted from either sample type. The immunoSEQ Assay, a bias-controlled multiplex PCR, was used to amplify TCRbeta CDR3 regions from genomic DNA. The authors processed their data as follows. The number of nucleated cells in each sample was estimated by amplification of reference gene primers within the assay. To quantify the absolute abundance of each unique TCRbeta CDR3 rearrangement, sequence reads were collapsed and filtered. For each sample, productive Simpson clonality was calculated as the square root of Simpson's diversity index across productive rearrangements. The clones in this table, taken by TCRdb from immuneACCESS, are in-frame only. Not every clone is retained; where verified, under half of the shortfall comes from an unresolved V gene, and the cause of the rest is unknown. V and J calls and clone size are those listed in that table; D and trimming were worked out from the DNA. The sample profile shows 310,000 or so clones; 85% to 90% of them were found once. Jointly, the top ten make up 1% to 1.5% of the sample.

The study at large found these results: Clinical and demographic metadata were provided uncurated, with the amount varying by source and participant.

Sequencing used peripheral blood. The source is a man between 65 and 85 years old with acute or convalescent COVID-19. This receptor chain uses TRBV27 and TRBJ1-1; no D gene is confidently identified. CDR3 sequence: CASRPLAGLGRLNAEAFF. The DNA sequence is TGTGCCAGCAGACCCCTGGCGGGGTTAGGTCGTTTAAACGCTGAAGCTTTCTTT.